This T cell receptor beta chain was captured in a study of shared clonotypes between healthy human individuals. Study-level information: Each donor's CD8 memory used one plate, CD8 naive two, each CD4 subset three.

Germline CDR1 reads SNHLY; CDR2 reads FYNNEI. Trimming removed 5 bases at V and 8 bases at J, with 12 bases between. The CDR3 loop spans 13 amino acids. Several immunoSEQ plates held equal portions of the genomic DNA taken from each subset. Assay: immunoSEQ multiplex PCR; the TCRdb copy retains only in-frame clones and omits some. This sample has 1.6 million or so clones, with approximately 98.5% found just once. Sequenced sample: naive CD4+ T cells sorted from blood. Subset denoted: CD45RA+ positively selected. This receptor was taken from a man aged 30 to 39 in good health. The V call is TRBV2, the J call TRBJ2-2, with a weak D call TRBD2 (6 bases). CDR3: CASSRWRGGELFF. CDR3 bases: TGTGCCAGCAGTCGATGGCGGGGTGGGGAGCTGTTTTTT.